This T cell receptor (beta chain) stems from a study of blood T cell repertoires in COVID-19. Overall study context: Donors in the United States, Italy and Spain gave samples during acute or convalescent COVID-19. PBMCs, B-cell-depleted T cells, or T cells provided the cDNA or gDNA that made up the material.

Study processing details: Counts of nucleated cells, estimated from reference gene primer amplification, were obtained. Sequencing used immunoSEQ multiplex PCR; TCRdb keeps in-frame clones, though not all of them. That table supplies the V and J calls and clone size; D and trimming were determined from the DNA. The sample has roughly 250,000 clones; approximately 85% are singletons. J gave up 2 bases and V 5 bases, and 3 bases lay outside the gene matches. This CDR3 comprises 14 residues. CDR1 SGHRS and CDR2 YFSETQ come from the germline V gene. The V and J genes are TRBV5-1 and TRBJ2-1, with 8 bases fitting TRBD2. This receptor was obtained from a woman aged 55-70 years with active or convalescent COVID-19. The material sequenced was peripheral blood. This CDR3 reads CASSVSGTYNEQFF. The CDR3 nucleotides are TGCGCCAGCAGTGTTAGCGGGACCTACAATGAGCAGTTCTTC.